This entry features one T cell receptor beta chain sequence. This clonotype was detected ten times or more. Which antigen it targets is not known. Per-nucleotide qualities are absent, and no much larger clonotype sits a single base away. The lymph node samples were taken from the axillary draining lymph nodes of breast cancer patients. This entry belongs to a study of breast tumors, draining lymph nodes, adjacent tissues (dated by TCRdb to the mid-2010s). Background for the entire study: Breast cancer patients provided tumor, adjacent nontumor tissue and axillary lymph nodes, and the study compared the TCR beta repertoires across these three sources. In human breast cancer, the study set out to evaluate how tumor, surrounding tissue and draining lymph node repertoires relate to one another and whether T cells may move between these sites. What the work shows at the level of the full study, not this receptor alone: The data were considered consistent with most tumor T cells being derived from the lymph node and subsequently expanding within tumor tissue. Tumors showed preferential V and J gene usage, and their T-cell repertoire diversity fell below that of lymph nodes yet above that of nontumor tissue. Tumor and nontumor tissue repertoires were found to be significantly more similar in luminal-like than in basal-like breast cancer. The conclusion that tumor T cells originate in lymph nodes was framed as consistent with a hypothesis rather than directly demonstrated.

The data were produced on an Illumina HiSeq 2000. Multiplex PCR amplification was used to generate the TCR beta chain libraries. High-throughput sequencing was used to analyze the amplified TCR beta chain products. The public reads were run again by TCRdb, first through fastp at Q25 and then through MiXCR, and only productive beta chains were kept. When rows share a CDR3 protein, they turn into one entry using the most common DNA and genes. The sample data list fewer than 150,000 distinct CDR3 sequences, and 21% of these were observed just once. The ten biggest clones cover 2.2% of the sample. The TCR sequence derives from a female donor with breast cancer. Some clones in this sample may be carry-over from other donors' samples. The sample taken for sequencing was axillary lymph node tissue.

The CDR3 region reads CASSSRDRGNYEQYF. The bases are TGCGCCAGCAGCTCCCGGGACAGGGGGAACTACGAGCAGTACTTC. In this chain, TRBV5-1 is recombined with TRBJ2-7; 11 central nucleotides agree with TRBD1. The germline V gene gives CDR1 as SGHRS and CDR2 as YFSETQ. There are 15 amino acids in the CDR3, from cysteine to phenylalanine inclusive. Kept here is only the CDR3 DNA, which spans 45 bases and is read in frame from base 1. Germline trimming amounts to 3 bases on V and 3 bases on J, with 5 as the count of junction bases outside the gene matches.